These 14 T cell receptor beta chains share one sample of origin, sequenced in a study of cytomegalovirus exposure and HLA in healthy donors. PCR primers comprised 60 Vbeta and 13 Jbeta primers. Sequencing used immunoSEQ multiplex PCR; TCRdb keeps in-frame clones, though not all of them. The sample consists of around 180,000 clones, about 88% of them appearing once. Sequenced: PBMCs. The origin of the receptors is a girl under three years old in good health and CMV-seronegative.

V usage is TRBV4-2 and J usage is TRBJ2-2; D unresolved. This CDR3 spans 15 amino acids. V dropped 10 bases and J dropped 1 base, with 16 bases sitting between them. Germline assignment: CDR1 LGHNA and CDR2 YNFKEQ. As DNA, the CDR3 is TGTGCCACCTTAAACTCCTTCCAGAACACCGGGGAGCTGTTTTTT. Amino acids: CATLNSFQNTGELFF.

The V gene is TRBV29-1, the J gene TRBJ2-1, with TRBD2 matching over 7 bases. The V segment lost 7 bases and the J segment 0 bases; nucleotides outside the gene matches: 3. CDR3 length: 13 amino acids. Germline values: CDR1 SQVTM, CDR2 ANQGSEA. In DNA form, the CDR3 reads TGCAGCGGGGCTAGCGGCTCCTACAATGAGCAGTTCTTC. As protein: CSGASGSYNEQFF.

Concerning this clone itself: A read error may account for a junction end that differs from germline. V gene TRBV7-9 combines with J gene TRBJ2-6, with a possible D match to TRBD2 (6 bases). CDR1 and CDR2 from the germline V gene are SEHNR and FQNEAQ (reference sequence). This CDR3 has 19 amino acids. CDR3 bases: TGTTCCAGCAGCCATACCAAAGGGGCGGGACCCTCTGGGGCCAACGTCCTGACTTTC. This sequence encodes CSSSHTKGAGPSGANVLTF.

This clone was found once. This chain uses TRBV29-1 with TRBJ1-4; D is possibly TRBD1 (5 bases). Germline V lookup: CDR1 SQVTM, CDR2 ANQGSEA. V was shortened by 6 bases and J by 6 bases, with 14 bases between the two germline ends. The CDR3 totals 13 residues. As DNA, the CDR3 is TGCAGCGTAGCAGGGTGGTTAGATGAAAAACTGTTTTTT. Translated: CSVAGWLDEKLFF.

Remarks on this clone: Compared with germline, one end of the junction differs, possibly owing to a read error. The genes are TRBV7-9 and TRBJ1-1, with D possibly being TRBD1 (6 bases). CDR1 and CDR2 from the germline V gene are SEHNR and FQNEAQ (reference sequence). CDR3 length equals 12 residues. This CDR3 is CSSSLGHTGAFF. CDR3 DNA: TGTTCCAGCAGCTTAGGACACACAGGGGCTTTCTTT.

Written as DNA, the CDR3 is TGTGCCAGCAGCAGCGGACAGGGGGGGTCCTACAATGAGCAGTTCTTC. Translating gives CASSSGQGGSYNEQFF. The V and J genes are TRBV5-5 and TRBJ2-1; 10 bases align to TRBD1. CDR1 SGHKS and CDR2 YYEKEE come from the germline V gene (reference sequence). The CDR3 sequence is 16 residues long. V was pared by 4 bases and J by 1 base, with 5 bases of the junction left unmatched.

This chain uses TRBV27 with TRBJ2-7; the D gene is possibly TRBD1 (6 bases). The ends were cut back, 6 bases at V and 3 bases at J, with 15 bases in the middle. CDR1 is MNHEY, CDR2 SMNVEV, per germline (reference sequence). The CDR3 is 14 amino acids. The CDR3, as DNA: TGTGCCAGCAGATACAGGGTTGGGGACTACGAGCAGTACTTC. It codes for CASRYRVGDYEQYF.

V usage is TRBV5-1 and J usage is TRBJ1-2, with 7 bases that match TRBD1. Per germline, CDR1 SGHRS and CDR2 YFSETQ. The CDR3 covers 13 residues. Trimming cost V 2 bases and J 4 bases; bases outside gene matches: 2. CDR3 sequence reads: CASSLTGVYGYTF. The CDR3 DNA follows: TGCGCCAGCAGCTTAACAGGGGTCTATGGCTACACCTTC.

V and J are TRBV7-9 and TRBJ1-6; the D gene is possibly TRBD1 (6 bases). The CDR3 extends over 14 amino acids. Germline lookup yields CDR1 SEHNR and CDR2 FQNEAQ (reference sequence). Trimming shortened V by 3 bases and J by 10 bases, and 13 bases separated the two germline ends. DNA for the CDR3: TGTGCCAGCAGCTTGCAGGACAGACACTCACCCCTCCACTTT. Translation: CASSLQDRHSPLHF.

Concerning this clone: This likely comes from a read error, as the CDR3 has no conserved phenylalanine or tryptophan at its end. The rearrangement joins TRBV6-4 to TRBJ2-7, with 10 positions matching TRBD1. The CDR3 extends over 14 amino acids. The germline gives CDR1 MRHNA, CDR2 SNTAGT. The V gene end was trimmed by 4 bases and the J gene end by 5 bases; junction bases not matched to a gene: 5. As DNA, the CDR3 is TGTGCCAGCAGTGCACCGGGACAGGGGAACGAGCAGTACCTC. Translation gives CASSAPGQGNEQYL.

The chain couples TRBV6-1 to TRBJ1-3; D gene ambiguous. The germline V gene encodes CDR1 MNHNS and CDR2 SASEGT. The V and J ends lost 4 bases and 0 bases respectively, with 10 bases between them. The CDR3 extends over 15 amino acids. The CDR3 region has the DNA TGTGCCAGCAGTGCTCGTCGGGGCTCTGGAAACACCATATATTTT. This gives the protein CASSARRGSGNTIYF.

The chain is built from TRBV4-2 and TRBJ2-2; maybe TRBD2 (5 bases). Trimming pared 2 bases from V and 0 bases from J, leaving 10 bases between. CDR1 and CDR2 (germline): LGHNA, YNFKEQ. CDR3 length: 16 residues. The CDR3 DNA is TGTGCCAGCAGCCAAATGACTAACGCGAACACCGGGGAGCTGTTTTTT. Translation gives CASSQMTNANTGELFF.

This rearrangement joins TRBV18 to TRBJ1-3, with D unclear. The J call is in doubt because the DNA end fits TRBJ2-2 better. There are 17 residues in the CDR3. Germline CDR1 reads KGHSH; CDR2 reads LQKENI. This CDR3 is CASSRLRVDDNTGELFF. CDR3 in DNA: TGTGCCAGCTCACGTTTAAGGGTCGACGATAACACCGGGGAGCTGTTTTTT.

The CDR3, as DNA: TGCGCCAGCAGTGGACAGGACACTGAAGCTTTCTTT. Translating gives CASSGQDTEAFF. The chain combines TRBV5-1 with TRBJ1-1, with TRBD1 matching over 7 bases. The CDR3 runs to 12 residues. Germline-derived CDR1 and CDR2 are SGHRS and YFSETQ. After removal of 5 bases from V and 3 bases from J, the junction contained 1 base not matched to a gene.